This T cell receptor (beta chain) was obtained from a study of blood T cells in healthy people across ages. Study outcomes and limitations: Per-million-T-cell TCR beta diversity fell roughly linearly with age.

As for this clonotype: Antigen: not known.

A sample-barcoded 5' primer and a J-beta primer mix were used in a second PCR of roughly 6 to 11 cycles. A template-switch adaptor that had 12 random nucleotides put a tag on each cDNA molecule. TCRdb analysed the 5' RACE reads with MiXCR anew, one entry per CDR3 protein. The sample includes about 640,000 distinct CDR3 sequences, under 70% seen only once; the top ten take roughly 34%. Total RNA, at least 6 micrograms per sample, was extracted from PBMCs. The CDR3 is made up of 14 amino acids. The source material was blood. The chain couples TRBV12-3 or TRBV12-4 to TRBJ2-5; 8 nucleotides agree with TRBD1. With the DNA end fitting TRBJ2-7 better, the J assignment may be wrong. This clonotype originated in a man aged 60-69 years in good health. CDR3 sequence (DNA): TGTGCCAGCACCCTAGACAGGGGCAGACGCGAGCAGTACTTC. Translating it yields CASTLDRGRREQYF.